These T cell receptor beta chains were read from a single sample in a study of T cell repertoires in cytomegalovirus infection. A single record per CDR3 protein comes from TCRdb applying MiXCR to the reads. The sample records 900,000 to 950,000 distinct CDR3 sequences, approximately 30% being singletons. Their antigens remain unidentified. Here the sequenced sample was cultured CD8+ T cells from PBMCs, taken from culture after CMV antigen stimulation. The receptors shown here come from a human donor in good health (CMV status not recorded). Some clones in this sample may be carry-over from other donors' samples. CDR3s include the opening cysteine and the closing phenylalanine or tryptophan. A D gene is named only where the DNA matches it firmly. Part of the rows lack a size; the others show once, few, many or a class for expanded clones.

J gene: TRBJ2-1; D gene: NA; V gene: TRBV14; clone size: NA; CDR3 DNA: TGTGCCAGCAGCCATTCGATCAGGGTTAGCTCCTACAATGAGCAGTTCTTC; CDR3 protein: CASSHSIRVSSYNEQFF
J gene: TRBJ1-5; D gene: NA; V gene: TRBV27; clone size: many; CDR3 DNA: TGTGCCAGTAGGCAGGGTTCGAATCAGCCCCAGCATTTT; CDR3 protein: CASRQGSNQPQHF
J gene: TRBJ2-7; D gene: NA; V gene: TRBV27; clone size: NA; CDR3 DNA: TGTGCCAGCAGTTTATCTGGTTATGGCTCCTACGAGCAGTACTTC; CDR3 protein: CASSLSGYGSYEQYF
J gene: TRBJ2-3; D gene: NA; V gene: TRBV27; clone size: NA; CDR3 DNA: TGTGCCAGCAGTTCGGACGGCATAGATACGCAGTATTTT; CDR3 protein: CASSSDGIDTQYF
J gene: TRBJ1-5; D gene: NA; V gene: TRBV7-8; clone size: NA; CDR3 DNA: TGTGCCAGCAGCGATACACAGAATCAGCCCCAGCATTTT; CDR3 protein: CASSDTQNQPQHF
J gene: TRBJ2-3; D gene: NA; V gene: TRBV7-6; clone size: NA; CDR3 DNA: TGTGCCAGCAGCCACAGTTCCTCCCCATTGGCGGGTACGCCATTGGTTACGCAGTATTTT; CDR3 protein: CASSHSSSPLAGTPLVTQYF
J gene: TRBJ2-3; D gene: NA; V gene: TRBV10-1; clone size: few; CDR3 DNA: TGCGCCAGCAGTGGAATCCGCACAGATACGCAGTATTTT; CDR3 protein: CASSGIRTDTQYF
J gene: TRBJ2-3; D gene: NA; V gene: TRBV27; clone size: NA; CDR3 DNA: TGTGCCAGCAGTCCCCAGGGGCGCAGCACAGATACGCAGTATTTT; CDR3 protein: CASSPQGRSTDTQYF
J gene: TRBJ2-3; D gene: NA; V gene: TRBV7-2; clone size: NA; CDR3 DNA: TGTGCCAGCAGCCTTATGGCAGCTAGCACAGATACGCAGTATTTT; CDR3 protein: CASSLMAASTDTQYF
J gene: TRBJ1-6; D gene: NA; V gene: TRBV7-9; clone size: few; CDR3 DNA: TGTGCCAGCAGCTTGGGCGCGAAACCCCTCCACTTT; CDR3 protein: CASSLGAKPLHF